In its sample, the clone carrying this TCR beta chain was seen a few times. The authors' processing: Scientists estimated how many nucleated cells there were by amplifying reference gene primers. The repertoire was sequenced with immunoSEQ multiplex PCR; TCRdb's copy has only in-frame clones and lacks some. V and J calls and clone size are given by that table; D and trimming were obtained from the DNA. The table has some 300,000 clones, 75% to 90% seen once. The sample originates from a study of blood T cell repertoires in COVID-19. The wider study: PBMCs, B-cell-depleted T cells, or T cells provided the cDNA or gDNA that made up the material.

The clonotype comes from a man between 18 and 29 years old with active or convalescent COVID-19. The source material was peripheral blood.

The CDR3 spells CASSLRSRYGYTF. DNA for the CDR3: TGTGCCAGCAGCTTGAGAAGCCGGTATGGCTACACCTTC. The chain links TRBV5-6 to TRBJ1-2; D gene unclear. CDR3 length: 13 amino acids. V was cut by 1 base and J by 5 bases, with 9 bases left in between. CDR1 SGHDT and CDR2 YYEEEE come from the germline V gene.